A single sample is the source of the 24 T cell receptor beta chains below, sequenced in a study of T cells in Graves' hyperthyroidism and ophthalmopathy (dated by TCRdb to the late 2010s). Library creation used multiplex PCR. Sequenced using an Illumina HiSeq 2000. Amplification of TCR beta CDR3 regions was carried out from RNA transcripts. For the first round of RT-PCR on the TCR CDR3, the HTBI primer set was used together with the Qiagen OneStep RT-PCR kit. TCRdb reworked the public reads: Q25 trimming with fastp, MiXCR clone assembly, productive beta chains retained. CDR3 protein duplicates are merged, each entry listing the most common genes and DNA. Present in this sample are 490,000 or so distinct CDR3 sequences, approximately 23% of which were seen just once. Around 47% of the sample is taken by the ten largest. Sequencing used blood. The receptors come from a woman aged 70-85 years with Graves' ophthalmopathy.

The CDR3 region has the DNA TGCGCCAGCAGTGAGCCCGGGAGGTTAAGGGGAACGCAGTATTTT. Its translation: CASSEPGRLRGTQYF. This chain links TRBV10-2 with TRBJ2-3; 7 nucleotides line up with TRBD2. The CDR3 sequence is 15 residues long. CDR1 is WSHSY, CDR2 SAAADI, per germline. Losses at the gene ends were 2 bases for V and 9 bases for J; bases not matched to a gene: 11.

The sample holds many counts of this clonotype. The CDR3 nucleotides are TGCGCCAGCAGCCGGGCCGCAGACACCGGGGAGCTGTTTTTT. It translates to CASSRAADTGELFF. The J gene is TRBJ2-2, the V gene TRBV5-1; D gene uncertain. CDR3 length equals 14 residues. Germline V CDR1 and CDR2: SGHRS, YFSETQ. V shed 4 bases and J shed 3 bases, with 10 bases lying between them.

The genes are TRBV9 and TRBJ2-5, with D perhaps TRBD1 or TRBD2 (5 bases each). Trimming took off 3 bases at V and 5 bases at J, with 17 bases between the two ends. The CDR3 totals 15 residues. CDR1 is SGDLS, CDR2 YYNGEE, per germline. CDR3 region: CASSGSGTKGETQYF. The CDR3 DNA sequence: TGTGCCAGCAGCGGGTCCGGGACCAAGGGGGAGACCCAGTACTTC. Filled out from reference TRBV9 and TRBJ2-5, the complete variable domain reads DSGVTQTPKHLITATGQRVTLRCSPRSGDLSVYWYQQSLDQGLQFLIQYYNGEERAKGNILERFSAQQFPDLHSELNLSSLELGDSALYFCASSGSGTKGETQYFGPGTRLLVL.

This clonotype came up a few times. The V and J genes are TRBV7-9 and TRBJ2-7; TRBD1 aligns across 7 bases. The ends lost 1 base at V and 4 bases at J; junction bases unmatched: 7. The CDR3 consists of 15 residues. Germline V lookup: CDR1 SEHNR, CDR2 FQNEAQ (reference sequence). For the CDR3, the DNA is TGTGCCAGCAGCTTAGACAGGGGCCGTACATACGAGCAGTACTTC. It encodes CASSLDRGRTYEQYF. Looking up the rest from reference TRBV7-9 and TRBJ2-7 gives the full variable domain: DTGVSQNPRHKITKRGQNVTFRCDPISEHNRLYWYRQTLGQGPEFLTYFQNEAQLEKSRLLSDRFSAERPKGSFSTLEIQRTEQGDSAMYLCASSLDRGRTYEQYFGPGTRLTVT.

Ten or more counts support this clonotype. CDR3 coding DNA: TGTGCCAGCAGCTTAGGAGCGGGAGTGTCTTTGGAGTACTTC. Residues: CASSLGAGVSLEYF. The gene calls are TRBV7-2 and TRBJ2-5; 8 nucleotides align to TRBD2. There are 14 residues in the CDR3. CDR1 and CDR2 (germline): SGHTA, FQGNSA. The junction had 10 bases not matched to a gene; V was cut back by 1 base and J by 12 bases.

The chain joins TRBV9 to TRBJ2-1; D may be TRBD1 (5 bases). Germline CDR1 is SGDLS and CDR2 is YYNGEE. V shed 0 bases and J shed 2 bases, with 6 bases lying between them. The CDR3 has 14 residues. The CDR3 sequence is CASSVGTPYNEQFF. For the CDR3, the DNA is TGTGCCAGCAGCGTAGGGACACCCTACAATGAGCAGTTCTTC.

The chain links TRBV7-8 to TRBJ2-3; no reliable D call. This CDR3 spans 15 amino acids. Germline lookup yields CDR1 SGHVS and CDR2 FQNEAQ. V lost 8 bases and J lost 2, with 17 bases in between. Here the CDR3 DNA reads TGTGCCAGCCTCTTGTTTGGCCGGCCCACAGATACGCAGTATTTT. This encodes CASLLFGRPTDTQYF. The full variable domain, completed using reference TRBV7-8 and TRBJ2-3, is GAGVSQSPRYKVAKRGQDVALRCDPISGHVSLFWYQQALGQGPEFLTYFQNEAQLDKSGLPSDRFFAERPEGSVSTLKIQRTQQEDSAVYLCASLLFGRPTDTQYFGPGTRLTVL.

This clonotype was picked up a small number of times. This chain uses TRBV27 with TRBJ1-5, with D perhaps matching TRBD1 (6 bases). Germline values: CDR1 MNHEY, CDR2 SMNVEV (reference sequence). The germline V and J ends were trimmed by 2 bases and 8 bases, with 7 bases remaining between them. The CDR3 loop spans 12 amino acids. CDR3 sequence: CASSLTGKPQHF. DNA of the CDR3: TGTGCCAGCAGTTTAACAGGGAAGCCCCAGCATTTT.

This clonotype was observed many times. The genes are TRBV19 and TRBJ2-2; TRBD1 matches at 10 bases. V lost 7 bases and J lost 4; bases outside the gene matches: 12. Germline lookup yields CDR1 LNHDA and CDR2 SQIVND (reference sequence). The CDR3 loop spans 17 amino acids. In DNA, the CDR3 is TGTGCCAGTATGCGGACAGGGGGGTCAAGAAGCACCGGGGAGCTGTTTTTT. This encodes CASMRTGGSRSTGELFF.

This clonotype has more than one count but fewer than ten. This chain's CDR3 is CASSRTSGREATDTQYF. CDR3 nucleotides: TGTGCCAGCAGTAGGACTAGCGGAAGGGAGGCCACAGATACGCAGTATTTT. The chain links TRBV6-2 or TRBV6-3 to TRBJ2-3, with 10 nucleotides matching TRBD2. V trimming: 5 bases; J trimming: 2 bases; junction bases outside the gene matches: 10. The CDR3 has 17 residues. CDR1 and CDR2 (germline): MNHEY, SVGEGT.

This clonotype appeared many times. V gene TRBV30 combines with J gene TRBJ1-1, with unresolved D. The germline CDR1 and CDR2 sequences are GTSNPN and SVGIG (reference sequence). The CDR3 has 13 residues. Trimming removed 3 bases from V and 1 base from J, with 9 bases in between. This CDR3 is CAWSENTNTEAFF. The CDR3 DNA reads TGTGCCTGGAGCGAAAACACGAACACTGAAGCTTTCTTT.

This clonotype has only a few counts. The chain links TRBV10-3 to TRBJ2-7; no clear D. V was cut by 2 bases and J by 2 bases, with 10 bases left in between. The CDR3 consists of 14 residues. The V gene's germline CDR1 is ENHRY and CDR2 SYGVKD. CDR3 loop: CAISEQDQAYEQYF. The CDR3 nucleotides read TGTGCCATCAGTGAGCAGGACCAGGCCTACGAGCAGTACTTC.

This chain connects TRBV28 to TRBJ1-6; possible D gene TRBD1, 6 bases. This CDR3 spans 15 amino acids. Trimming shortened V by 4 bases and J by 4 bases, and 11 bases separated the two germline ends. CDR1 and CDR2 (germline): MDHEN, SYDVKM. In DNA, the CDR3 is TGTGCCAGCAGTTCTCCCGGGACATATAATTCACCCCTCCACTTT. Its protein is CASSSPGTYNSPLHF.

The gene calls are TRBV24-1 and TRBJ2-2; D remains unclear. V lost 2 bases and J 8 bases, leaving 8 bases between the germline ends. CDR1 and CDR2 from the germline V gene are KGHDR and SFDVKD. The CDR3 extends over 13 amino acids. The CDR3 DNA follows: TGTGCCACCAGTGATTCCCCTTTGGGGGAGCTGTTTTTT. Its translation: CATSDSPLGELFF.

This clonotype turned up a few times. The chain uses TRBV7-2 and TRBJ1-1; D not resolved. Germline V gene sequence: CDR1 SGHTA, CDR2 FQGNSA. The CDR3 contains 15 residues. Trimming took off 1 base at V and 1 base at J, with 10 bases between the two ends. The CDR3: CASSLGIGENTEAFF. In DNA, the CDR3 is TGTGCCAGCAGCTTAGGAATCGGAGAGAACACTGAAGCTTTCTTT.

This clonotype was observed a few times. The chain recombines TRBV2 with TRBJ2-4; D might be TRBD2 (6 bases). V was pared by 3 bases and J by 3 bases, with 12 bases between. Germline V gene sequence: CDR1 SNHLY, CDR2 FYNNEI. CDR3 size: 15 residues. The CDR3, as DNA: TGTGCCAGCAGTGATTTTAGCGGTAACAAAAACATTCAGTACTTC. Translated: CASSDFSGNKNIQYF.

The chain joins TRBV5-1 to TRBJ2-5; 7 bases align to TRBD1. The ends lost 4 bases at V and 2 bases at J; junction bases unmatched: 8. Germline CDR1 reads SGHRS; CDR2 reads YFSETQ. This CDR3 contains 15 residues. The CDR3 DNA is TGCGCCAGCAGCCAGCAACAGGGGTGGCAAGAGACCCAGTACTTC. This sequence encodes CASSQQQGWQETQYF. The whole variable domain, remainder taken from reference TRBV5-1 and TRBJ2-5, is KAGVTQTPRYLIKTRGQQVTLSCSPISGHRSVSWYQQTPGQGLQFLFEYFSETQRNKGNFPGRFSGRQFSNSRSEMNVSTLELGDSALYLCASSQQQGWQETQYFGPGTRLLVL.

The chain joins TRBV5-1 to TRBJ2-1; D gene ambiguous. The V and J ends lost 3 bases and 6 bases respectively, with 13 bases between them. The germline V gene has CDR1 SGHRS and CDR2 YFSETQ. The CDR3 is 14 amino acids. The CDR3 sequence is CASSSPEPANEQFF. The CDR3 DNA follows: TGCGCCAGCAGCTCCCCAGAGCCCGCCAATGAGCAGTTCTTC.

There are a few counts of this clonotype. V and J are TRBV5-5 and TRBJ2-7; 9 bases agree with TRBD1. V gave up 3 bases and J gave up 7 bases; unmatched junction bases: 11. Looked up from germline, CDR1 is SGHKS and CDR2 is YYEKEE (reference sequence). The CDR3 totals 15 residues. The CDR3: CASSSPGTGTGEQYF. The CDR3, as DNA: TGTGCCAGCAGCTCGCCCGGGACAGGGACTGGTGAGCAGTACTTC.

This clonotype has at least ten counts. The chain is built from TRBV6-1 and TRBJ1-4; D unresolved. The V and J ends lost 1 base and 5 bases respectively, with 5 bases between them. The CDR3 contains 13 residues. Looked up from germline, CDR1 is MNHNS and CDR2 is SASEGT. The CDR3 region is CASSEDFNEKLFF. The CDR3 DNA reads as TGTGCCAGCAGTGAAGACTTCAATGAAAAACTGTTTTTT.

The rearrangement joins TRBV6-2 or TRBV6-3 to TRBJ1-5, with unresolved D. V lost 5 bases and J 3 bases, leaving 11 bases between the germline ends. CDR1 is MNHEY, CDR2 SVGEGT, per germline. The CDR3 loop spans 14 amino acids. The CDR3 bases are TGTGCCAGCAGTGGTACCTTTTTCAATCAGCCCCAGCATTTT. Residues: CASSGTFFNQPQHF.

This clonotype was recorded a few times. The chain is built from TRBV2 and TRBJ2-7; 8 bases line up with TRBD2. Losses at the gene ends were 9 bases for V and 11 bases for J; bases not matched to a gene: 12. CDR1 and CDR2 (germline): SNHLY, FYNNEI. The CDR3 has 12 amino acids. The DNA for the CDR3 is TGTGCCAGTGGGCTGGGGTTGACTAGCGAGTACTTC. The encoded protein is CASGLGLTSEYF.

This clonotype was seen repeatedly, ten times or more. J is TRBJ2-1 and V is TRBV11-3; 11 nucleotides line up with TRBD2. The CDR3 has 15 amino acids. Germline CDR1 is SGHNT and CDR2 is YENEEA. The J segment lost 10 bases and the V segment lost 5 bases, leaving 10 bases of the junction unmatched. CDR3 sequence reads: CASSLTSGATQEQFF. In DNA, the CDR3 is TGTGCCAGCAGCCTGACTAGCGGGGCCACCCAAGAGCAGTTCTTC. The variable domain in full, with the rest retrieved from reference TRBV11-3 and TRBJ2-1, is EAGVVQSPRYKIIEKKQPVAFWCNPISGHNTLYWYLQNLGQGPELLIRYENEEAVDDSQLPKDRFSAERLKGVDSTLKIQPAELGDSAVYLCASSLTSGATQEQFFGPGTRLTVL.

The genes are TRBV28 and TRBJ2-7; TRBD1 matches at 8 bases. CDR1 and CDR2 from the germline V gene are MDHEN and SYDVKM. This CDR3 has 12 residues. Unmatched junction bases numbered 9, after V lost 6 bases and J lost 11 bases. The CDR3 DNA reads TGTGCCAGCAGACAGGGGGTTTGGGAGGAGTACTTC. It yields the protein CASRQGVWEEYF.